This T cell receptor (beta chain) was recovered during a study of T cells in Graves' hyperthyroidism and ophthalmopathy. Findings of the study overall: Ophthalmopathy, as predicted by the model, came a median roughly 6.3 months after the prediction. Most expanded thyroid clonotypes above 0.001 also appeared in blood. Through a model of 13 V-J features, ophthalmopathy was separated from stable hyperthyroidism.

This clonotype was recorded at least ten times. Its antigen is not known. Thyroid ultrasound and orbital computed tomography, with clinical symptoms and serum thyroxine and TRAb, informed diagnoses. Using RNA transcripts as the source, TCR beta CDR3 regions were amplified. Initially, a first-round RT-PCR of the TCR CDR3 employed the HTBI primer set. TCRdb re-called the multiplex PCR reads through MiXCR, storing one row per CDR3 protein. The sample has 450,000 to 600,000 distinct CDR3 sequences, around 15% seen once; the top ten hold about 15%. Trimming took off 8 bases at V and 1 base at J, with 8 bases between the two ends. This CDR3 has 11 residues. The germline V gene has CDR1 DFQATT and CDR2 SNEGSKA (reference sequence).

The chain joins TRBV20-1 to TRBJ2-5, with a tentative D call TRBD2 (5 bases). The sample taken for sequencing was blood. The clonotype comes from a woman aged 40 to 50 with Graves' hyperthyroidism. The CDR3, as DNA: TGCAGTATCGGGGTCCAAGAGACCCAGTACTTC. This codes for CSIGVQETQYF.